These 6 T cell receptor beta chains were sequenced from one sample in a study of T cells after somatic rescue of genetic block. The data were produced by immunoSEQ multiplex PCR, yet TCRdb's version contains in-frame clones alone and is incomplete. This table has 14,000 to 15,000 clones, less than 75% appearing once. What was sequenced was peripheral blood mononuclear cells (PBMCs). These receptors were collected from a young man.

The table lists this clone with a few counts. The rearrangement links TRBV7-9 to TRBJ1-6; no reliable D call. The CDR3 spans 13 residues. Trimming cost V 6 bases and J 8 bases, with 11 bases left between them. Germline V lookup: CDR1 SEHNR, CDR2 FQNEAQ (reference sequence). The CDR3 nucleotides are TGTGCCAGCAGGGGAGGATACGATTCACCCCTCCACTTT. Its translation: CASRGGYDSPLHF.

The CDR3, as DNA: TGCAGTGCTCGGCGGACTTATGGCTACACCTTC. It codes for CSARRTYGYTF. The genes are TRBV20-1 and TRBJ1-2; D unclear. The V end was cut by 5 bases, the J end by 5 bases, with 9 bases between. The CDR3 is 11 residues long. The germline gives CDR1 DFQATT, CDR2 SNEGSKA (reference sequence).

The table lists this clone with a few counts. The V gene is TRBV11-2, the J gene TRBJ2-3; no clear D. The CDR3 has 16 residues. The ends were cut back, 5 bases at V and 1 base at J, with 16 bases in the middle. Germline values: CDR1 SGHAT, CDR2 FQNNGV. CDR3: CASSRRTRSGTDTQYF. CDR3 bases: TGTGCCAGCAGCCGCCGGACCCGCTCGGGCACAGATACGCAGTATTTT.

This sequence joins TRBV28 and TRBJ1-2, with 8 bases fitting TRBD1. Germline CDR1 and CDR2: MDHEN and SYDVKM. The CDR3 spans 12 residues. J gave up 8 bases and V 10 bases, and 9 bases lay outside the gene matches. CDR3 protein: CATIQGALGYTF. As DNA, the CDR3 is TGTGCCACCATTCAGGGGGCGCTCGGCTACACCTTC.

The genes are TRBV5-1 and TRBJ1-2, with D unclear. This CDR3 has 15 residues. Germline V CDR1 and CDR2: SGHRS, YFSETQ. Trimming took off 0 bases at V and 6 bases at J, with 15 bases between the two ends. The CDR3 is CASSLGAGSLNGYTF. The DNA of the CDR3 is TGCGCCAGCAGCTTGGGAGCTGGATCCCTCAATGGCTACACCTTC.

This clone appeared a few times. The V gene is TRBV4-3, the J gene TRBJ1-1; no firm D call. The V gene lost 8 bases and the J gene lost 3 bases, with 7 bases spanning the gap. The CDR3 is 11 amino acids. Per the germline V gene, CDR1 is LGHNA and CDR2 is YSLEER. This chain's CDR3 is CASRRDTEAFF. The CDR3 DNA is TGCGCCAGCCGACGGGACACTGAAGCTTTCTTT.